These 8 T cell receptor beta chains originate from one sample sequenced in a study of cytomegalovirus exposure and HLA in healthy donors. PCR employed 60 Vbeta and 13 Jbeta primers. Measured with immunoSEQ multiplex PCR; TCRdb has only the in-frame clones, and not every one. The sample lists about 140,000 clones, over 60% seen once, with 1.7% in the top ten. The specimen was PBMCs. All receptors derive from a woman under 40 in good health and CMV-seronegative.

The chain recombines TRBV7-9 with TRBJ1-1; D remains ambiguous. From germline, CDR1 is SEHNR and CDR2 FQNEAQ (reference sequence). The CDR3 spans 15 residues. Trimming removed 5 bases from V and 3 bases from J, with 16 bases in between. Here the CDR3 DNA reads TGTGCCAGCAGCCCCGCTTATGAGCTGGACACTGAAGCTTTCTTT. Its translation: CASSPAYELDTEAFF.

The table lists this clone with a few counts. The V and J genes are TRBV4-1 and TRBJ2-7; D is undetermined. V shed 4 bases and J shed 3 bases, with 10 bases lying between them. The CDR3 loop spans 13 amino acids. Germline V gene sequence: CDR1 MGHRA, CDR2 YSYEKL. CDR3: CASSPLGNYEQYF. CDR3 DNA: TGCGCCAGCAGCCCCCTAGGAAACTACGAGCAGTACTTC.

This chain uses TRBV10-1 with TRBJ2-7, with 8 bases that match TRBD1. Germline lookup yields CDR1 WNHNN and CDR2 SYGVQD (reference sequence). The CDR3 spans 13 residues. V lost 7 bases, J lost 5 bases, and 7 bases stayed unmatched. CDR3 sequence: CASKGDRQNEQYF. The CDR3 nucleotides read TGCGCCAGCAAGGGGGACAGGCAAAACGAGCAGTACTTC.

As for this clone: At one end the junction does not follow the germline gene, possibly because of a read error. Other DNA sequences within the sample encode an identical CDR3. This chain connects TRBV7-3 to TRBJ2-1; 13 nucleotides align to TRBD2. CDR1 is SGHTA, CDR2 FQGTGA, per germline. The CDR3 has 16 amino acids. CDR3 coding DNA: TGTGCTAGCAGCCCCCAGGGACTAGCGGGGTCAAATGAGCAGTTCTTC. It encodes CASSPQGLAGSNEQFF.

The chain carries TRBV29-1 and TRBJ1-2; 7 nucleotides match TRBD1. V lost 6 bases to trimming and J lost 4 bases; unmatched junction nucleotides: 5. Germline CDR1 SQVTM, CDR2 ANQGSEA. The CDR3 runs 12 residues. CDR3 in DNA: TGCAGCGTGGAACAGGGGCGCTATGGCTACACCTTC. Protein: CSVEQGRYGYTF.

V gene TRBV7-2 combines with J gene TRBJ2-2; 10 bases agree with TRBD2. From germline, CDR1 is SGHTA and CDR2 FQGNSA. The V and J ends lost 2 bases and 7 bases, in that order; junction bases with no gene match: 7. The CDR3 extends over 16 amino acids. The CDR3, as DNA: TGTGCCAGCAGCTTATGGGCTAGCGGGGGCAACGGGGAGCTGTTTTTT. Protein product: CASSLWASGGNGELFF.

The chain carries TRBV9 and TRBJ2-7; 8 positions match TRBD2. CDR1 is SGDLS and CDR2 is YYNGEE in the germline V gene. The CDR3 has 18 residues. The V and J ends lost 4 bases and 0 bases, in that order; junction bases with no gene match: 15. The CDR3 DNA is TGTGCCAGCAGCCCTCGGGGGGGTGAGACTTTATACTCCTACGAGCAGTACTTC. Protein sequence: CASSPRGGETLYSYEQYF.

This clone was seen only once. The chain links TRBV6-5 to TRBJ1-2; possibly TRBD1 for D (5 bases). Germline V lookup: CDR1 MNHEY, CDR2 SVGAGI. The CDR3 spans 14 residues. V was cut by 6 bases and J by 0 bases, with 11 bases left in between. The CDR3 bases are TGTGCCAGCAGATTCGGACAAACTAACTATGGCTACACCTTC. Its translation: CASRFGQTNYGYTF.